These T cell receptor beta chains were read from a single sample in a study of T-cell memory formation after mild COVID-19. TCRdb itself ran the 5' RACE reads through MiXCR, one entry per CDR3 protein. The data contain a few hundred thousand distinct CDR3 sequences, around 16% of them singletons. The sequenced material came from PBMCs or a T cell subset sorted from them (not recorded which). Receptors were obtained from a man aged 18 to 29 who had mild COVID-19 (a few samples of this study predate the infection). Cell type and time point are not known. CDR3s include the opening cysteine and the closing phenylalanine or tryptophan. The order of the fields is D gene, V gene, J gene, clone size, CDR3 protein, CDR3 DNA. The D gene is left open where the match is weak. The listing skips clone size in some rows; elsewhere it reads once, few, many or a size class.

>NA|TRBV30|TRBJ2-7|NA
CARADTYEQYF
TGTGCGAGGGCTGATACCTACGAGCAGTACTTC
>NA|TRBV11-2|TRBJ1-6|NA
CASSFQLSQSPLHF
TGTGCCAGCAGCTTCCAACTGAGTCAATCACCCCTCCACTTT
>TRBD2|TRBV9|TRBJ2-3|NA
CASSVEWVDSGLDTQYF
TGTGCCAGCAGCGTAGAGTGGGTGGATAGCGGGCTAGATACGCAGTATTTT
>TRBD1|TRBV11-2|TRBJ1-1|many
CASSLSRGELGAFF
TGTGCCAGCAGCTTAAGCAGGGGGGAACTTGGAGCTTTCTTT
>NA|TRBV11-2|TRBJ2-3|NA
CASSSNPNSADTQYF
TGTGCCAGCAGCTCCAACCCCAACTCCGCAGATACGCAGTATTTT
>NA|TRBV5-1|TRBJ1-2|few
CASSLESRGPYGYTF
TGCGCCAGCAGCTTGGAAAGTCGGGGCCCCTATGGCTACACCTTC
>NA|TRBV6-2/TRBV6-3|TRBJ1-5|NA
CASSYYGEGNQPQHF
TGTGCCAGCAGTTATTACGGGGAGGGCAATCAGCCCCAGCATTTT
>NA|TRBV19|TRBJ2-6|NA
CASTPGGNWANVLTF
TGTGCCAGTACCCCTGGGGGGAATTGGGCCAACGTCCTGACTTTC
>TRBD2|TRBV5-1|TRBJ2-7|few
CASSSTGGNTYEQYF
TGCGCCAGCAGCTCCACGGGGGGTAATACCTACGAGCAGTACTTC
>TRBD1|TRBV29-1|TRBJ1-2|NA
CSVGIGTGGNGYTF
TGCAGCGTGGGAATCGGGACAGGGGGGAATGGCTACACCTTC
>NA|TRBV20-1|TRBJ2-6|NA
CSARDRNPLTGRPGANVLTF
TGCAGTGCTAGAGACCGAAATCCCTTGACAGGGAGGCCTGGGGCCAACGTCCTGACTTTC
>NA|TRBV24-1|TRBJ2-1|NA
CATIGTLSDEQFF
TGTGCCACCATCGGGACTCTCTCGGATGAGCAGTTCTTC
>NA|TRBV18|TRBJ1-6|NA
CASSSGTGSSPLHF
TGTGCCAGCTCGTCCGGGACCGGCAGTTCACCCCTCCACTTT
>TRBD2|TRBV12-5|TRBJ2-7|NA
CASGFWVSGGAYEQYF
TGTGCTAGTGGTTTCTGGGTCAGCGGGGGGGCTTACGAGCAGTACTTC
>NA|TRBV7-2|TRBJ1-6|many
CASTLDGNSPLHF
TGTGCCAGCACCCTAGACGGAAATTCACCCCTCCACTTT
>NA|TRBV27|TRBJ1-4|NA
CASTRAQGEKLFF
TGTGCCAGCACCAGGGCCCAGGGAGAGAAACTGTTTTTT
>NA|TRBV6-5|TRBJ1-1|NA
CASSYPGQERAEAFF
TGTGCCAGCAGTTACCCCGGCCAGGAGCGGGCTGAAGCTTTCTTT
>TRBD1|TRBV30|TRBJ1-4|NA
CASRTGDEKLFF
TGTGCCTCCCGGACAGGAGATGAAAAACTGTTTTTT
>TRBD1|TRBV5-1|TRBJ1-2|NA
CASSPTGTGAYGYTF
TGCGCCAGCAGTCCCACCGGGACAGGGGCCTATGGCTACACCTTC
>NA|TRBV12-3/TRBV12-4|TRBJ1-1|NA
CASSPQGLSTEAFF
TGTGCCAGCAGTCCCCAGGGATTGAGCACTGAAGCTTTCTTT
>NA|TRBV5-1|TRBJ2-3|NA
CASSADLGTDTQYF
TGCGCCAGCAGCGCGGATTTAGGCACAGATACGCAGTATTTT
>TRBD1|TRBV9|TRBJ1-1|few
CASSVARDRGPNEAFF
TGTGCCAGCAGCGTAGCCCGAGACAGGGGCCCGAATGAAGCTTTCTTT
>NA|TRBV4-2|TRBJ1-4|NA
CASSQDLGTNEKLFF
TGTGCCAGCAGCCAAGATCTGGGAACTAATGAAAAACTGTTTTTT
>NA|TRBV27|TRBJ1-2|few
CASSLGVSGWDGYTF
TGTGCCAGCAGTTTAGGCGTCTCGGGGTGGGACGGCTACACCTTC
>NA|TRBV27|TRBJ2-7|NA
CASSLGAASYEQYF
TGTGCCAGCAGTTTAGGGGCAGCCTCGTACGAGCAGTACTTC
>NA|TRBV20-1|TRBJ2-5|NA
CSAGGGTVETQYF
TGCAGTGCTGGGGGTGGAACCGTAGAGACCCAGTACTTC
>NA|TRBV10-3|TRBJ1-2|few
CAISGNREAYGYTF
TGTGCCATCAGTGGGAACAGGGAGGCCTATGGCTACACCTTC
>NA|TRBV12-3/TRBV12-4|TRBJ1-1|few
CASSSSQGVNTEAFF
TGTGCCAGCAGTTCATCACAGGGAGTGAACACTGAAGCTTTCTTT
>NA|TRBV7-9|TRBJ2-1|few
CASSPSFLGAKYNEQFF
TGTGCCAGCAGCCCATCCTTTCTCGGGGCGAAATACAATGAGCAGTTCTTC
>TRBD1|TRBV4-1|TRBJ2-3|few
CASRGTVGPDTQYF
TGCGCCAGCAGGGGGACAGTTGGCCCGGATACGCAGTATTTT
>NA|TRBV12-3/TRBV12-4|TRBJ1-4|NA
CASSLGRVREKLFF
TGTGCCAGCAGTTTGGGCAGGGTACGGGAAAAACTGTTTTTT
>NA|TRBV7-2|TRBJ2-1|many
CASSLGTTNEQFF
TGTGCCAGCAGCTTAGGTACGACAAACGAGCAGTTCTTC
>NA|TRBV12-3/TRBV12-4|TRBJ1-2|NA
CASRGPGSNYGYTF
TGTGCCAGCAGGGGGCCGGGCTCTAACTATGGCTACACCTTC
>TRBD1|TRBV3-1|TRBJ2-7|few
CASSPTGVEQYF
TGTGCCAGCAGCCCAACAGGGGTCGAGCAGTACTTC
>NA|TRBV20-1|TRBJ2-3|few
CSATGLLTDTQYF
TGCAGTGCGACGGGACTTCTCACAGATACGCAGTATTTT
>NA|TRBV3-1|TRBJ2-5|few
CASSQESVGFYQETQYF
TGTGCCAGCAGCCAAGAGTCAGTGGGGTTTTACCAAGAGACCCAGTACTTC
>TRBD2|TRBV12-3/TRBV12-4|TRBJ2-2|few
CASSLRTSGETGELFF
TGTGCCAGCAGTTTGAGGACTAGCGGGGAGACCGGGGAGCTGTTTTTT
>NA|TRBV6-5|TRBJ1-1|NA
CASSSSKNTEAFF
TGTGCCAGCAGCTCGTCCAAGAACACTGAAGCTTTCTTT
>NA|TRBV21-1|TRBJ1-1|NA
CASRALGMGNTEAFF
TGTGCCAGCAGAGCGCTGGGTATGGGGAACACTGAAGCTTTCTTT
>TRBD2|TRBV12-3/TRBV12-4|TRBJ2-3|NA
CASSHGRTNTDTQYF
TGTGCCAGCAGCCACGGGAGGACCAACACAGATACGCAGTATTTT
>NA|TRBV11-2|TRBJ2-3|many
CASSLGGLSTDTQYF
TGTGCCAGCAGCTTAGGGGGTCTAAGCACAGATACGCAGTATTTT
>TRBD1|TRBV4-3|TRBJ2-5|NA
CASSQDPAGQGETRKETQYF
TGCGCCAGCAGCCAAGATCCCGCCGGCCAGGGGGAGACCCGAAAGGAGACCCAGTACTTC
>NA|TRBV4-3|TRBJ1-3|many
CASSQDRNSGDTIYF
TGCGCCAGCAGCCAAGATAGGAACTCTGGGGACACCATATATTTT
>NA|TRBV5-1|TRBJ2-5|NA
CASSPDREQETQYF
TGCGCCAGCAGCCCGGACAGAGAACAAGAGACCCAGTACTTC
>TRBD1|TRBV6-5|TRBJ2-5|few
CACAQGPGETQYF
TGTGCCTGCGCACAGGGGCCAGGAGAGACCCAGTACTTC
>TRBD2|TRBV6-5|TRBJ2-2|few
CASSYRLAGTNTGELFF
TGTGCCAGCAGTTACAGACTAGCGGGGACGAACACCGGGGAGCTGTTTTTT
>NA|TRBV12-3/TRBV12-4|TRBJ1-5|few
CASSSDRYSNQPQHF
TGTGCCAGCAGTTCGGACAGATATAGCAATCAGCCCCAGCATTTT